This TCR beta chain was captured by sequencing in a study of response to subunit inactivated influenza vaccine. Study findings and constraints: It was suggested by the authors that few new T cells are recruited by each seasonal influenza vaccination.

To note about this clonotype: Its specificity is not known.

MiXCR, run by TCRdb on the RT-PCR reads, gives a single entry per CDR3 protein. The table lists 540,000 or so distinct CDR3 sequences, under 15% of them singletons. Trimming removed 4 bases from V and 6 bases from J, with 16 bases in between. The CDR3 contains 14 residues. Germline V gene sequence: CDR1 SGHTA, CDR2 FQGNSA. The source is a man aged 50 to 60 who received an inactivated influenza vaccine. V usage is TRBV7-2 and J usage is TRBJ2-7, with D possibly TRBD1 on 5 matching bases. Specimen: PBMCs from blood, collected 35 to 45 days after vaccination. The CDR3 here is CASSSPGFAGEQYF. Written as DNA, the CDR3 is TGTGCCAGCAGCTCACCAGGGTTTGCCGGCGAGCAGTACTTC.